Below, one TCR beta chain is given with its context. Some clones are missing from TCRdb's copy, which holds only in-frame ones; the method was immunoSEQ multiplex PCR. The repertoire consists of some 7,000 clones, with around 90% occurring once and the leading ten covering 3.1%. These data belong to a study of tumor T cells in aggressive B-cell lymphoma. The V end lost 2 bases, the J end lost 2 bases, and 7 bases lay between the germline ends. CDR1 is MNHNS, CDR2 SASEGT, per germline. The CDR3 consists of 14 residues. V gene TRBV6-1 combines with J gene TRBJ1-5, with a weak D call TRBD1 (5 bases). Sequences were obtained from tumor tissue. The sequence was obtained from an adult with diffuse large B cell lymphoma. Some clones in this sample may be carry-over from other donors' samples. This chain's CDR3 is CASSELGGNQPQHF. The CDR3 bases are TGTGCCAGCAGTGAATTAGGGGGCAATCAGCCCCAGCATTTT.